This T cell receptor beta chain was sequenced for a study of technical replicates of blood from a handful of donors. TCRdb's table, derived via immunoSEQ multiplex PCR, lists solely in-frame clones and lacks some. Of 55,000 to 80,000 clones detected, just over 90% appear once; the ten largest clones hold 0.25% to 0.3%. The receptor was isolated from a human donor in good health. The specimen was T cells isolated from PBMCs.

In DNA, the CDR3 is TGCGCCAGCAGGCGGGACCAGGGGAACACTGAAGCTTTCTTT. This sequence encodes CASRRDQGNTEAFF. The V gene is TRBV4-1, the J gene TRBJ1-1, with D tentatively TRBD1 (5 bases). Germline assignment: CDR1 MGHRA and CDR2 YSYEKL. The CDR3 loop spans 14 amino acids. Trimming stripped 6 bases from V and 1 base from J, with 12 bases between.